In its sample, the clone carrying this TCR beta chain was seen a few times. Other DNA sequences from this sample encode an identical CDR3 as well. V shed 2 bases and J shed 2 bases, with 6 bases lying between them. This CDR3 spans 14 amino acids. The germline CDR1 and CDR2 sequences are SGHTA and FQGNSA. The method was immunoSEQ multiplex PCR; TCRdb's version includes in-frame clones alone and lacks a portion of them. The table lists about 2.3 million clones, approximately 90% of them singletons. The sample originates from a study of shared clonotypes between healthy human individuals. The source is a man between 18 and 29 years old in good health. Some clones in this sample may be carry-over from other donors' samples. The chain joins TRBV7-2 to TRBJ1-4; D gene ambiguous. Sequenced: naive CD4+ T cells from PBMCs. Subset reported: CD45RA+ positively selected. In DNA, the CDR3 is TGTGCCAGCAGCTTAAGGGCCACTAATGAAAAACTGTTTTTT. Protein sequence: CASSLRATNEKLFF.